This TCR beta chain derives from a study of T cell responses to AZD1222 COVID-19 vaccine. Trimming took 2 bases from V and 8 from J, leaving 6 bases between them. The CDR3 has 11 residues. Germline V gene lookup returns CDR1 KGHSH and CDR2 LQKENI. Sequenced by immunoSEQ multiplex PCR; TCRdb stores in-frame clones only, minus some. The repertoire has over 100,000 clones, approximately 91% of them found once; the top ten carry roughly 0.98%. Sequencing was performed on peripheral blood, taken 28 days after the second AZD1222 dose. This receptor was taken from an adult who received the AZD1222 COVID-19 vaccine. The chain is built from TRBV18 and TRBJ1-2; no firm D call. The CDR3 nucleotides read TGTGCCAGCTCACCAGGGAGGGGCTACACCTTC. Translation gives CASSPGRGYTF.